The sequence of this T cell receptor beta chain was determined in a study of shared clonotypes between healthy human individuals. Researchers partitioned CD4+ cells into CD45RA+ naive and CD45RA-negative memory subsets. Measured with immunoSEQ multiplex PCR; TCRdb has only the in-frame clones, and not every one. The profile shows hundreds of thousands of clones, around 72% of them singletons. CDR3 length: 15 residues. Germline lookup yields CDR1 MDHEN and CDR2 SYDVKM. As for this clone: A read error may produce the germline difference seen at one junction end.

The sequenced material came from memory CD4+ T cells sorted from blood. Subset meaning: CD45RA-negative fraction. This rearrangement joins TRBV28 to TRBJ2-7; D remains ambiguous. The sequence derives from a woman aged 25 to 39 in good health. CDR3 DNA sequence: TGTGCCAGCAGTTGGACCGGGCCCACCTCCCACGAGCAGTACTTC. Its translation: CASSWTGPTSHEQYF. Together with reference TRBV28 and TRBJ2-7, the CDR3 gives the full variable domain: DVKVTQSSRYLVKRTGEKVFLECVQDMDHENMFWYRQDPGLGLRLIYFSYDVKMKEKGDIPEGYSVSREKKERFSLILESASTNQTSMYLCASSWTGPTSHEQYFGPGTRLTVT.